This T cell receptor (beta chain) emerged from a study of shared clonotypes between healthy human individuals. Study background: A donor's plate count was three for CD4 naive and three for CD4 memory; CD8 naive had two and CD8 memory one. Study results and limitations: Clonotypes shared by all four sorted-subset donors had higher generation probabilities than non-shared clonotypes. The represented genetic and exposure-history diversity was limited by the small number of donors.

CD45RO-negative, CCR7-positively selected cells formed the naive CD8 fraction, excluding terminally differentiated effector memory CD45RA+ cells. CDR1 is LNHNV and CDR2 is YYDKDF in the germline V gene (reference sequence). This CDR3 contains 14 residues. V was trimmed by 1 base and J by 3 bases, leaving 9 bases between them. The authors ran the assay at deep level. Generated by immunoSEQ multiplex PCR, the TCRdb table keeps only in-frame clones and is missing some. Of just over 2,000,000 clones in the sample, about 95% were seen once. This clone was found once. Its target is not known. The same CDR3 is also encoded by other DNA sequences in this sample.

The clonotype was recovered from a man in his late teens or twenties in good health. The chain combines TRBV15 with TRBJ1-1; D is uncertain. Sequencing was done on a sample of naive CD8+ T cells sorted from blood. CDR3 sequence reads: CATSRGGEDTEAFF. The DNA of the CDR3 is TGTGCCACCAGCAGAGGGGGAGAGGACACTGAAGCTTTCTTT.